Below, 20 T cell receptor beta chains from the same sample are listed, as sequenced in a study of long-term antiretroviral therapy in people with HIV. With survey level as its setting, the immunoSEQ assay was v3.0. Sequencing used immunoSEQ multiplex PCR; TCRdb keeps in-frame clones, though not all of them. Here the sample spans 15,000 to 20,000 clones, around 96% being singletons. The starting material was unsorted PBMCs, obtained less than 13 years after starting antiretroviral therapy. These receptors all come from a man aged 25-40 years with HIV.

This clone has just one count. The rearrangement uses TRBV18 and TRBJ2-3; 9 bases match TRBD1. V lost 0 bases to trimming and J lost 4 bases; unmatched junction nucleotides: 11. CDR3 length equals 18 residues. CDR1 is KGHSH and CDR2 is LQKENI in the germline V gene. CDR3 sequence reads: CASSPPGTGYKIPDTQYF. As DNA, the CDR3 is TGTGCCAGCTCACCACCGGGGACAGGGTATAAGATCCCAGATACGCAGTATTTT. The full variable domain, its missing parts supplied by reference TRBV18 and TRBJ2-3, is NAGVMQNPRHLVRRRGQEARLRCSPMKGHSHVYWYRQLPEEGLKFMVYLQKENIIDESGMPKERFSAEFPKEGPSILRIQQVVRGDSAAYFCASSPPGTGYKIPDTQYFGPGTRLTVL.

In the case of this clone: A junction boundary mismatches the germline segment, possibly from a read error. J is TRBJ1-1 and V is TRBV5-1; D is ambiguous. The germline V gene has CDR1 SGHRS and CDR2 YFSETQ. There are 14 residues in the CDR3. The CDR3 sequence: CASSLLGVNSEAFF. The CDR3 bases are TGCGCCAGCAGCTTGTTGGGTGTGAACAGTGAAGCTTTCTTT.

This chain connects TRBV7-9 to TRBJ2-7, with D tentatively TRBD1 (6 bases). Germline CDR1 is SEHNR and CDR2 is FQNEAQ (reference sequence). This CDR3 is 15 amino acids long. Trimming shortened V by 3 bases and J by 0 bases, and 12 bases separated the two germline ends. Here the CDR3 DNA reads TGTGCCAGCAGCTTCCTAAGGGGGTTCTCCTACGAGCAGTACTTC. This codes for CASSFLRGFSYEQYF.

This sequence joins TRBV7-9 and TRBJ1-1, with unresolved D. Trimming left V 1 base short and J 0 bases short, with 3 bases between. This CDR3 has 13 amino acids. Germline V gene lookup returns CDR1 SEHNR and CDR2 FQNEAQ (reference sequence). CDR3 nucleotide sequence: TGTGCCAGCAGCTTAGGCATGAACACTGAAGCTTTCTTT. Its translation: CASSLGMNTEAFF.

Turning to this clone: The germline gene is not matched at one end of the junction; a read error may be the cause. The genes are TRBV20-1 and TRBJ1-2, with D maybe TRBD1 (5 bases). This CDR3 comprises 9 residues. Per germline, CDR1 DFQATT and CDR2 SNEGSKA (reference sequence). CDR3 region: CSARTRLLF. The CDR3 DNA reads TGCAGTGCTCGGACACGGCTCCTCTTC.

In its sample, this clone was seen once. The chain uses TRBV10-1 and TRBJ1-5; D unresolved. Trimming shortened V by 2 bases and J by 5 bases, and 7 bases separated the two germline ends. Germline-derived CDR1 and CDR2 are WNHNN and SYGVQD (reference sequence). This CDR3 spans 13 amino acids. The CDR3 sequence is CASSETIDQPQHF. CDR3 bases: TGCGCCAGCAGTGAGACAATAGATCAGCCCCAGCATTTT.

DNA for the CDR3: TGTGCCAGCAGCATGACCGGGACAGGCAAGAATCAGCCCCAGCATTTT. Amino acid sequence: CASSMTGTGKNQPQHF. The chain combines TRBV7-3 with TRBJ1-5, with 8 nucleotides matching TRBD1. The CDR3 is 16 residues long. With 5 bases clipped from V and 4 bases from J, the junction kept 10 bases outside the gene matches. CDR1 is SGHTA, CDR2 FQGTGA, per germline.

The genes are TRBV4-1 and TRBJ2-3; D perhaps matches TRBD2 (6 bases). V was clipped by 4 bases and J by 2 bases, with 19 bases between them. The CDR3 has 17 amino acids. CDR1 MGHRA and CDR2 YSYEKL come from the germline V gene. CDR3 in DNA: TGCGCCAGCAGCCCGGTTGGGACTGGCACTTCCACAGATACGCAGTATTTT. Translated: CASSPVGTGTSTDTQYF.

The chain has TRBV7-9 and TRBJ1-5; the match to TRBD1 covers 7 bases. CDR1 is SEHNR and CDR2 is FQNEAQ in the germline V gene (reference sequence). V trimming: 0 bases; J trimming: 15 bases; junction bases outside the gene matches: 8. The CDR3 is 13 amino acids. CDR3 residues: CASSLAQGGFVHF. The CDR3 DNA follows: TGTGCCAGCAGCTTAGCCCAGGGGGGTTTCGTGCATTTT. Full variable domain (rest looked up from reference TRBV7-9 and TRBJ1-5): DTGVSQNPRHKITKRGQNVTFRCDPISEHNRLYWYRQTLGQGPEFLTYFQNEAQLEKSRLLSDRFSAERPKGSFSTLEIQRTEQGDSAMYLCASSLAQGGFVHFGDGTRLSIL.

The CDR3: CASSQVGEEKLFF. The CDR3 region has the DNA TGTGCCAGCAGCCAAGTAGGGGAAGAAAAACTGTTTTTT. The chain joins TRBV4-2 to TRBJ1-4; D perhaps matches TRBD1 (5 bases). Germline V gene data show CDR1 as LGHNA and CDR2 as YNFKEQ. The CDR3 length is 13 residues. V lost 1 base and J 8 bases, leaving 8 bases between the germline ends.

V gene TRBV7-2 combines with J gene TRBJ1-4, with no clear D. Germline CDR1 SGHTA, CDR2 FQGNSA. Trimming removed 4 bases from V and 8 bases from J, with 17 bases in between. The CDR3 has 15 residues. CDR3 DNA: TGTGCCAGCAGCTCCGCCCCGACCTTGGGGGAAAAACTGTTTTTT. It yields the protein CASSSAPTLGEKLFF.

This chain's CDR3 is CASSRGTVNYGYTF. CDR3 nucleotide sequence: TGTGCCAGCAGCCGTGGGACGGTTAACTATGGCTACACCTTC. This chain links TRBV5-6 with TRBJ1-2; the D gene is possibly TRBD1 (5 bases). V was shortened by 4 bases and J by 1 base, with 11 bases between the two germline ends. The CDR3 spans 14 residues. CDR1 is SGHDT, CDR2 YYEEEE, per germline.

The chain is built from TRBV27 and TRBJ2-2, with D unresolved. In germline, CDR1 is MNHEY, CDR2 SMNVEV (reference sequence). V dropped 1 base and J dropped 0 bases, with 6 bases sitting between them. The CDR3 length is 15 residues. This CDR3 reads CASSLFDPNTGELFF. The CDR3 DNA reads as TGTGCCAGCAGTTTATTTGACCCGAACACCGGGGAGCTGTTTTTT.

The gene calls are TRBV9 and TRBJ1-1, with D perhaps matching TRBD1 (5 bases). Germline CDR1 reads SGDLS; CDR2 reads YYNGEE. V was cut by 0 bases and J by 7 bases, with 10 bases left in between. The CDR3 consists of 13 residues. CDR3 DNA: TGTGCCAGCAGCGTAGTGGGGAGGGGTGAAGCTTTCTTT. Translating gives CASSVVGRGEAFF.

The V and J genes are TRBV6-5 and TRBJ2-3; 10 nucleotides align to TRBD2. CDR1 and CDR2 from the germline V gene are MNHEY and SVGAGI. The V segment lost 6 bases and the J segment 2 bases; nucleotides outside the gene matches: 5. The CDR3 is 15 amino acids. CDR3 coding DNA: TGTGCCAGCAGACTAGCGGGGAGCCACACAGATACGCAGTATTTT. Translating it yields CASRLAGSHTDTQYF.

This clone was counted a single time. The V gene is TRBV7-6, the J gene TRBJ1-1; D is unclear. Trimming stripped 4 bases from V and 3 bases from J, with 21 bases between. CDR3 length equals 17 residues. In germline, CDR1 is SGHVS, CDR2 FNYEAQ. CDR3 region: CASSSSPGVGRDTEAFF. CDR3 bases: TGTGCCAGCAGCTCGAGCCCCGGGGTAGGGAGGGACACTGAAGCTTTCTTT.

V is TRBV5-1 and J is TRBJ1-1; 7 nucleotides line up with TRBD1. The CDR3 loop spans 13 amino acids. V lost 4 bases to trimming and J lost 7 bases; unmatched junction nucleotides: 7. The germline gives CDR1 SGHRS, CDR2 YFSETQ. Written as DNA, the CDR3 is TGCGCCAGCAGCCCGACCCGGGACAGTGAAGCTTTCTTT. Its protein product is CASSPTRDSEAFF.

This chain links TRBV2 with TRBJ2-3, with 9 bases matching TRBD2. This CDR3 region has 14 residues. Germline CDR1 and CDR2: SNHLY and FYNNEI. After removal of 6 bases from V and 1 base from J, the junction contained 2 bases not matched to a gene. Here the CDR3 reads CASRVAGGTDTQYF. For the CDR3, the DNA is TGTGCCAGCAGGGTAGCGGGGGGCACAGATACGCAGTATTTT.

This clone came up once. V and J are TRBV15 and TRBJ2-1, with a tentative D call TRBD2 (5 bases). The germline V gene encodes CDR1 LNHNV and CDR2 YYDKDF (reference sequence). V dropped 1 base and J dropped 6 bases, with 7 bases sitting between them. CDR3 length: 13 amino acids. CDR3 DNA: TGTGCCACCAGCAGAGGACGGGGCAATGAGCAGTTCTTC. Residues: CATSRGRGNEQFF.

V gene TRBV30 combines with J gene TRBJ2-3; D perhaps matches TRBD2 (5 bases). The germline V gene encodes CDR1 GTSNPN and CDR2 SVGIG (reference sequence). This CDR3 region has 13 residues. V dropped 2 bases and J dropped 3 bases, with 9 bases sitting between them. The CDR3 DNA is TGTGCCTGGAGTCCCGGCGGGACAGATACGCAGTATTTT. It specifies CAWSPGGTDTQYF.